A single sample gave rise to the 20 T cell receptor beta chains below, sequenced in a study of metastatic and nonmetastatic thyroid tumors. TCRdb re-processed the PCR reads through MiXCR. The data contain tens of thousands of clones, 22% of them seen just once; the ten biggest clones take up roughly 3.8%. Every patient was untreated before thyroid surgery. Sequencing input: blood. The source of these receptors is a male donor with papillary thyroid cancer or a benign thyroid nodule (not recorded which). Some clones in this sample may be carry-over from other donors' samples.

This clone was detected many times. The CDR3 is CASSPGTGGNTQYF. CDR3 DNA sequence: TGTGCCAGCAGCCCCGGGACAGGGGGAAATACGCAGTATTTT. The chain links TRBV27 to TRBJ2-3; 11 nucleotides agree with TRBD1. CDR1 is MNHEY, CDR2 SMNVEV, per germline (reference sequence). The CDR3 consists of 14 residues. Trimming removed 6 bases from V and 7 bases from J; junction bases left unmatched: 6.

The genes are TRBV30 and TRBJ2-5; D is ambiguous. Germline V CDR1 and CDR2: GTSNPN, SVGIG (reference sequence). V was shortened by 0 bases and J by 5 bases, with 13 bases between the two germline ends. The CDR3 consists of 14 residues. The CDR3 nucleotides read TGTGCCTGGAGTGTACGGTGGGTGGGGGAGACCCAGTACTTC. Protein product: CAWSVRWVGETQYF.

The sample holds many counts of this clone. The J gene is TRBJ1-5, the V gene TRBV20-1; 7 bases agree with TRBD1. J gave up 11 bases and V 6 bases, and 7 bases lay outside the gene matches. The CDR3 extends over 11 amino acids. The germline CDR1 and CDR2 sequences are DFQATT and SNEGSKA (reference sequence). The CDR3 DNA follows: TGCAGTGCAAAGGACAGGTGGACCCAGCATTTT. Translated, it gives CSAKDRWTQHF.

This rearrangement joins TRBV9 to TRBJ1-1; no clear D. Trimming shortened V by 4 bases and J by 0 bases, and 13 bases separated the two germline ends. Germline lookup yields CDR1 SGDLS and CDR2 YYNGEE. The CDR3 is 15 residues long. The CDR3 is CASSPLQILNTEAFF. Here the CDR3 DNA reads TGTGCCAGCAGCCCCCTACAGATTTTGAACACTGAAGCTTTCTTT.

This clone has only a few counts. The gene calls are TRBV28 and TRBJ2-7; D assignment may be TRBD1 or TRBD2 (5 bases each). Trimming removed 5 bases at V and 0 bases at J, with 17 bases between. The CDR3 has 16 residues. Germline assignment: CDR1 MDHEN and CDR2 SYDVKM. The CDR3 is CASSTRGAGSSYEQYF. DNA of the CDR3: TGTGCCAGCAGTACCCGAGGCGCAGGGAGCTCCTACGAGCAGTACTTC.

J is TRBJ2-7 and V is TRBV7-3, with TRBD2 identical over 11 bases. Germline CDR1 reads SGHTA; CDR2 reads FQGTGA. V lost 5 bases to trimming and J lost 3 bases; unmatched junction nucleotides: 15. This CDR3 is 18 amino acids long. The CDR3 here is CASSVKVAGGPTDYEQYF. The CDR3 DNA reads as TGTGCCAGCAGCGTGAAAGTAGCGGGAGGGCCGACGGACTACGAGCAGTACTTC.

V and J are TRBV20-1 and TRBJ2-7; no firm D call. The germline V gene has CDR1 DFQATT and CDR2 SNEGSKA (reference sequence). The CDR3 extends over 13 amino acids. With 6 bases removed from V and 0 bases from J, the gap between germline ends came to 12 bases. The CDR3 reads CSAHYSSSYEQYF. For the CDR3, the DNA is TGCAGTGCCCACTATTCGAGCTCCTACGAGCAGTACTTC.

The gene calls are TRBV2 and TRBJ2-5; 7 positions agree with TRBD1. The trim removed 9 bases at V and 12 bases at J, leaving 19 bases unmatched. Germline V gives CDR1 SNHLY, CDR2 FYNNEI. This CDR3 has 14 amino acids. The CDR3 here is CASKDRRSQETKYF. The CDR3 coding sequence is TGTGCCAGTAAGGACAGGCGTAGTCAAGAGACAAAGTACTTC.

In this sample, this clone turned up many times. The chain is built from TRBV5-1 and TRBJ2-1; unclear D gene. This CDR3 region has 12 residues. In germline, CDR1 is SGHRS, CDR2 YFSETQ. Trimming pared 4 bases from V and 5 bases from J, leaving 7 bases between. The CDR3 DNA reads as TGCGCCAGCAGCGTACAAAACAATGAGCAGTTCTTC. Its translation is CASSVQNNEQFF.

The chain joins TRBV7-8 to TRBJ2-7, with D maybe TRBD1 (5 bases). The CDR3 has 16 amino acids. Germline V lookup: CDR1 SGHVS, CDR2 FQNEAQ. V was cut by 1 base and J by 3 bases, with 16 bases left in between. CDR3 coding DNA: TGTGCCAGCAGCTTAGAATGGGGCCGACCCTACTACGAGCAGTACTTC. Encoded protein: CASSLEWGRPYYEQYF.

The gene calls are TRBV11-2 and TRBJ2-7; D not resolved. Germline CDR1 SGHAT, CDR2 FQNNGV. CDR3 length equals 14 residues. V gave up 4 bases and J gave up 0 bases, with 10 bases separating them. The CDR3 loop is CASSSTRSSYEQYF. CDR3 DNA: TGTGCCAGCAGCTCAACTCGCAGCTCCTACGAGCAGTACTTC.

There are many counts of this clone. The chain uses TRBV20-1 and TRBJ2-7; 8 bases map to TRBD2. Germline V CDR1 and CDR2: DFQATT, SNEGSKA (reference sequence). The CDR3 spans 17 residues. With 6 bases clipped from V and 3 bases from J, the junction kept 19 bases outside the gene matches. CDR3 region: CSANPGGRRGVRYEQYF. The CDR3 DNA reads as TGCAGTGCGAACCCGGGCGGGAGGCGCGGGGTCCGCTACGAGCAGTACTTC.

In its sample, this clone was seen many times. The chain's CDR3 is CASSFIRQGDTF. CDR3 nucleotides: TGTGCCAGCAGCTTCATCCGGCAGGGAGATACCTTC. The chain combines TRBV5-6 with TRBJ1-2; tentatively, D is TRBD1 (5 bases). CDR1 is SGHDT and CDR2 is YYEEEE in the germline V gene. The V end was cut by 2 bases, the J end by 14 bases, with 16 bases between. The CDR3 is made up of 12 amino acids.

This chain joins TRBV6-4 and TRBJ2-6; no definite D call. This CDR3 contains 13 residues. Trimming left V 3 bases short and J 3 bases short, with 3 bases between. Germline lookup yields CDR1 MRHNA and CDR2 SNTAGT. CDR3 region: CASSDGGANVLTF. In DNA, the CDR3 is TGTGCCAGCAGTGATGGTGGGGCCAACGTCCTGACTTTC.

Points on this clone: A much larger clone is a single base away; this may be a read error. The rearrangement joins TRBV28 to TRBJ1-2; a weak D match, TRBD1 (5 bases). The V end lost 9 bases, the J end lost 10 bases, and 27 bases lay between the germline ends. The CDR3 has 15 amino acids. Germline CDR1 is MDHEN and CDR2 is SYDVKM. Here the CDR3 reads CARRVGAVSPPTYTF. DNA of the CDR3: TGTGCCAGGCGAGTAGGGGCAGTTTCCCCTCCGACCTACACCTTC.

This chain links TRBV7-6 with TRBJ2-2, with D possibly being TRBD2 (6 bases). The CDR3 is made up of 15 amino acids. The ends were cut back, 3 bases at V and 6 bases at J, with 14 bases in the middle. Germline CDR1 reads SGHVS; CDR2 reads FNYEAQ. CDR3 sequence: CASSFSAAGSGELFF. The CDR3 bases are TGTGCCAGCAGCTTCTCAGCCGCGGGGTCCGGGGAGCTGTTTTTT. The whole variable domain, filled in from reference TRBV7-6 and TRBJ2-2, reads GAGVSQSPRYKVTKRGQDVALRCDPISGHVSLYWYRQALGQGPEFLTYFNYEAQQDKSGLPNDRFSAERPEGSISTLTIQRTEQRDSAMYRCASSFSAAGSGELFFGEGSRLTVL.

At least ten counts were recorded for this clone. This may stem from a read error, because a much larger clone lies one nucleotide away. The chain couples TRBV20-1 to TRBJ1-2; 7 nucleotides match TRBD1. The CDR3 has 16 amino acids. CDR1 is DFQATT, CDR2 SNEGSKA, per germline (reference sequence). V lost 2 bases and J lost 3; bases outside the gene matches: 12. The CDR3, as DNA: TGCAGTGCTAGACCCCAACAGGGGATAGGTGACTATGGCTACACCTTC. Encoded protein: CSARPQQGIGDYGYTF.

To note about this clone: The sample holds other DNA sequences that translate to the same CDR3. The V and J genes are TRBV6-1 and TRBJ1-1; D is unresolved. Trimming stripped 6 bases from V and 0 bases from J, with 14 bases between. Looked up from germline, CDR1 is MNHNS and CDR2 is SASEGT. The CDR3 has 15 residues. The CDR3 bases are TGTGCCAGCAGGACGACGGGTAAGGTGAACACTGAAGCTTTCTTT. Its translation: CASRTTGKVNTEAFF.

This clone was observed at least ten times. This sequence joins TRBV7-8 and TRBJ1-4; TRBD1 matches 9 bases. V lost 5 bases and J lost 4; bases outside the gene matches: 8. The CDR3 is made up of 16 amino acids. Germline V gives CDR1 SGHVS, CDR2 FQNEAQ. CDR3 sequence (DNA): TGTGCCAGCAGCCACGCGAGGACAGGGGTTAATGAAAAACTGTTTTTT. This gives the protein CASSHARTGVNEKLFF.

This clone was observed once. It may be a read error: a sequence one base away is much more abundant. The chain has TRBV7-3 and TRBJ2-3; 11 bases fit TRBD2. J lost 4 bases, V lost 4 bases, and 7 bases had no gene match. The CDR3 runs 16 residues. Germline V gene sequence: CDR1 SGHTA, CDR2 FQGTGA. The CDR3 region is CASSSVLAGESDTQYF. Here the CDR3 DNA reads TGTGCCAGCAGCTCGGTACTAGCGGGAGAGTCAGATACGCAGTATTTT.